This T cell receptor (beta chain) was profiled in a study of blood T cell repertoires in COVID-19. Germline V gene data show CDR1 as SGHNT and CDR2 as YENEEA. V lost 5 bases and J 14 bases, leaving 19 bases between the germline ends. The CDR3 length is 14 residues. Authors' methods: Amplifying reference gene primers gave estimates of nucleated cell counts. The data were produced by immunoSEQ multiplex PCR, yet TCRdb's version contains in-frame clones alone and is incomplete. The V and J calls and the clone size are those of that table, but D and trimming were determined from the DNA. The sample shows around 260,000 clones, more than 70% of them seen only once.

The chain combines TRBV11-3 with TRBJ1-6; D is unclear. The sequence was collected from a woman between 50 and 59 years old with acute or convalescent COVID-19. What was sequenced was peripheral blood. CDR3 in amino acids: CASSLSRGSATLHF. CDR3 in DNA: TGTGCCAGCAGCCTGAGCCGCGGGTCGGCAACCCTCCACTTT.